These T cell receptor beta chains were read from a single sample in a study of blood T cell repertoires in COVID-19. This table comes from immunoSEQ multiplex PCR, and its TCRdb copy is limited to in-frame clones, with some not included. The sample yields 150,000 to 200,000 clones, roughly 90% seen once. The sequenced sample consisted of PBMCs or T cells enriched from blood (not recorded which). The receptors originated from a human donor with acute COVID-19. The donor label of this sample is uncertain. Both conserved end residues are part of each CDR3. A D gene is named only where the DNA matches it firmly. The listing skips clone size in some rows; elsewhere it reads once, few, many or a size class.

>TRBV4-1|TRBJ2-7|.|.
TGCGCCAGCAGGGACATGAAGGACAAGCCGTACGAGCAGTACTTC
CASRDMKDKPYEQYF
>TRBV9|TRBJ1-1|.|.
TGTGCCAGCAGCGTATGGGGAAGGGGAACTGAAGCTTTCTTT
CASSVWGRGTEAFF
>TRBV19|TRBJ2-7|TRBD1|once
TGTGCCAGTAGTTTGACCGGGACAGACCTCGGAGAGCAGTACTTC
CASSLTGTDLGEQYF
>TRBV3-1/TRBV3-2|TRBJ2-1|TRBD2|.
TGTGCCAGCAGCCCCAGAGTAAGCGGGGGGCTCAATGAGCAGTTCTTC
CASSPRVSGGLNEQFF
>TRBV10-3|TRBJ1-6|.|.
TGTGCCATCAGTCGGGAAGTCAATAATTCACCCCTCCACTTT
CAISREVNNSPLHF
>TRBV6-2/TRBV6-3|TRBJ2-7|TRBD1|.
TGTGCCAGCAGTCTTAGAGTCCGGGACAGGAAACCCTACGAGCAGTACTTC
CASSLRVRDRKPYEQYF
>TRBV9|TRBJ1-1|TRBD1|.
TGTGCCAGCAGCGTGGGGAGTGGGACAGGGGGCGCGGACACTGAAGCTTTCTTT
CASSVGSGTGGADTEAFF
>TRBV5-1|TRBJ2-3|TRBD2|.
TGCGCCAGCAGCTTACTAGCGGGGGTCTCAGATACGCAGTATTTT
CASSLLAGVSDTQYF
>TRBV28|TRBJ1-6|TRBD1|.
TGTGCCAGCAGCTTCAGGGGGCCTGGATCACCCCTCCACTTT
CASSFRGPGSPLHF
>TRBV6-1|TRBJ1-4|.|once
TGTGCCAGCAGTGAAGAAGGGGCTTGGGGCCTATATGAAAAACTGTTTTTT
CASSEEGAWGLYEKLFF
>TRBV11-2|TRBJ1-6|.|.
TGTGCCAGCAGCTTAGTTCCGGATTCACCCCTCCACTTT
CASSLVPDSPLHF
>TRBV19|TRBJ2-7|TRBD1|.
TGTGCCAGCCGCCCGCGACAGGGTATTTACGAGCAGTACTTC
CASRPRQGIYEQYF
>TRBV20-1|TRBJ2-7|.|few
TGCAGTGCGAGTAGGGTTCAGGGAAGCTCCTACGAGCAGTACTTC
CSASRVQGSSYEQYF
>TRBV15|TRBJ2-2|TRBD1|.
TGTGCCACCAGCAGAGATCATCAGGGGGTCCCCGGGGAGCTGTTTTTT
CATSRDHQGVPGELFF
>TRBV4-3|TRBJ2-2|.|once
TGCGCCAGCAGCCAAGATAGGGGCAGGGGACTAGGGGAGCTGTTTTTT
CASSQDRGRGLGELFF
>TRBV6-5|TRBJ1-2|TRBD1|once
TGTGCCAGCAGACCCGGGACAGCCTATGGCTACACCTTC
CASRPGTAYGYTF
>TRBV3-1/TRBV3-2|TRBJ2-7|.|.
TGTGCCAGCAGCCAGGCGAGAGGCGAGCAGTACTTC
CASSQARGEQYF